Following are 27 T cell receptor beta chains from one sample sequenced in a study of graft-versus-host responses after intestinal transplantation. The protocol was immunoSEQ multiplex PCR, while the TCRdb copy is restricted to in-frame clones and leaves out a portion. The sample lists approximately 85,000 clones, 85% to 95% occurring once. Antigens of these TCRs are unknown. The sequencing used unstimulated CD8+ T cells sorted from spleen or lymph node cells, collected before transplant. These receptors came from a human donor who was the organ donor for an intestinal transplant.

The chain joins TRBV19 to TRBJ2-1, with D tentatively TRBD1 (5 bases). The CDR3 is 13 amino acids. Trimming removed 5 bases from V and 2 bases from J, with 7 bases in between. Germline lookup yields CDR1 LNHDA and CDR2 SQIVND (reference sequence). CDR3 DNA: TGTGCCAGTAGTGACAGAGCCTACAATGAGCAGTTCTTC. This encodes CASSDRAYNEQFF. The full variable domain, with the rest looked up from reference TRBV19 and TRBJ2-1, is DGGITQSPKYLFRKEGQNVTLSCEQNLNHDAMYWYRQDPGQGLRLIYYSQIVNDFQKGDIAEGYSVSREKKESFPLTVTSAQKNPTAFYLCASSDRAYNEQFFGPGTRLTVL.

The V call is TRBV15, the J call TRBJ2-1; TRBD1 agrees at 8 bases. The length of the CDR3 is 20 residues. Unmatched junction bases numbered 24, after V lost 5 bases and J lost 6 bases. Germline V CDR1 and CDR2: LNHNV, YYDKDF (reference sequence). For the CDR3, the DNA is TGTGCCACCAGCGACGATGGACAGGGTACGTGGTATCGGATGGGCAATGAGCAGTTCTTC. Protein: CATSDDGQGTWYRMGNEQFF.

This chain joins TRBV10-3 and TRBJ1-6, with D uncertain. Trimming removed 7 bases at V and 10 bases at J, with 14 bases between. CDR1 and CDR2 (germline): ENHRY, SYGVKD. The length of the CDR3 is 13 residues. CDR3 in amino acids: CAINGETNSPLHF. The CDR3 DNA reads as TGTGCCATCAATGGCGAGACTAACTCACCCCTCCACTTT.

The rearrangement uses TRBV7-9 and TRBJ1-4, with D unclear. This CDR3 is 14 amino acids long. From germline, CDR1 is SEHNR and CDR2 FQNEAQ (reference sequence). V lost 4 bases, J lost 5 bases, and 11 bases lay in between. The CDR3 here is CASSWLSPNEKLFF. As DNA, the CDR3 is TGTGCCAGCAGCTGGCTGTCCCCGAATGAAAAACTGTTTTTT.

V gene TRBV28 combines with J gene TRBJ2-5; 8 nucleotides align to TRBD1. The V and J ends lost 5 bases and 1 base, in that order; junction bases with no gene match: 3. Looked up from germline, CDR1 is MDHEN and CDR2 is SYDVKM. This CDR3 is 14 amino acids long. The CDR3 reads CASSQTGGQETQYF. The CDR3 nucleotides read TGTGCCAGCAGTCAAACAGGGGGCCAAGAGACCCAGTACTTC.

In this sample, this clone turned up once. V usage is TRBV15 and J usage is TRBJ1-4; D not certain. Germline CDR1 reads LNHNV; CDR2 reads YYDKDF (reference sequence). Between the trimmed V and J ends, which lost 3 bases and 0 bases, there was a span of 14 bases. This CDR3 region has 17 residues. The chain's CDR3 is CATSSPLDHATNEKLFF. The CDR3 DNA is TGTGCCACCAGCAGTCCTCTAGACCACGCAACTAATGAAAAACTGTTTTTT.

This clone was recorded only once. V gene TRBV7-3 combines with J gene TRBJ2-3, with TRBD2 matching 12 bases. With 7 bases clipped from V and 5 bases from J, the junction kept 10 bases outside the gene matches. Germline CDR1 reads SGHTA; CDR2 reads FQGTGA. CDR3 size: 16 residues. The CDR3 sequence is CASIRASGREGDTQYF. In DNA, the CDR3 is TGTGCCAGCATCCGGGCTAGCGGGAGGGAGGGAGATACGCAGTATTTT.

The genes are TRBV7-9 and TRBJ1-1, with D uncertain. Trimming stripped 0 bases from V and 4 bases from J, with 12 bases between. The CDR3 runs to 15 residues. Germline V gives CDR1 SEHNR, CDR2 FQNEAQ (reference sequence). The CDR3 sequence is CASSLAGRTFTEAFF. In DNA, the CDR3 is TGTGCCAGCAGCTTAGCAGGGAGGACGTTCACTGAAGCTTTCTTT. Based on the CDR3 plus reference TRBV7-9 and TRBJ1-1, the full variable domain is DTGVSQNPRHKITKRGQNVTFRCDPISEHNRLYWYRQTLGQGPEFLTYFQNEAQLEKSRLLSDRFSAERPKGSFSTLEIQRTEQGDSAMYLCASSLAGRTFTEAFFGQGTRLTVV.

The rearrangement joins TRBV6-5 to TRBJ1-2; weak D call: TRBD1 (5 bases). CDR1 and CDR2 from the germline V gene are MNHEY and SVGAGI. The CDR3 totals 13 residues. The V gene lost 5 bases and the J gene lost 4 bases, with 11 bases spanning the gap. The CDR3 coding sequence is TGTGCCAGCAGTGAAGGGGAGGGCTATGGCTACACCTTC. Translating gives CASSEGEGYGYTF.

In this sample, this clone turned up a few times. The V gene is TRBV4-3, the J gene TRBJ2-7; TRBD2 aligns across 9 bases. V was pared by 4 bases and J by 5 bases, with 9 bases of the junction left unmatched. CDR3 length equals 15 residues. From germline, CDR1 is LGHNA and CDR2 YSLEER. CDR3 nucleotide sequence: TGCGCCAGCAGCCCCGCGTGGGCGGGAGGGGACGAGCAGTACTTC. Its protein product is CASSPAWAGGDEQYF.

This clone was detected once. The chain joins TRBV7-9 to TRBJ2-5; TRBD2 matches at 11 bases. The CDR3 is 16 amino acids. The germline V gene encodes CDR1 SEHNR and CDR2 FQNEAQ (reference sequence). V was clipped by 7 bases and J by 4 bases; unmatched bases: 11. The DNA of the CDR3 is TGTGCCAGCACCCTATCTGGACTAGCGGGCGGAGAGACCCAGTACTTC. This gives the protein CASTLSGLAGGETQYF. Full variable domain (outside the CDR3, taken from reference TRBV7-9 and TRBJ2-5): DTGVSQNPRHKITKRGQNVTFRCDPISEHNRLYWYRQTLGQGPEFLTYFQNEAQLEKSRLLSDRFSAERPKGSFSTLEIQRTEQGDSAMYLCASTLSGLAGGETQYFGPGTRLLVL.

This rearrangement joins TRBV5-1 to TRBJ2-1; a possible D gene is TRBD2 (5 bases). The CDR3 is 16 residues long. Germline CDR1 reads SGHRS; CDR2 reads YFSETQ. Trimming stripped 3 bases from V and 0 bases from J, with 13 bases between. The chain's CDR3 is CASSSPPAGSYNEQFF. CDR3 nucleotides: TGCGCCAGCAGCTCCCCGCCCGCGGGCTCCTACAATGAGCAGTTCTTC.

CDR3 loop: CASSPGGGEPQHF. The CDR3, as DNA: TGTGCCAGCTCACCCGGAGGGGGGGAGCCCCAGCATTTT. V and J are TRBV18 and TRBJ1-5; D is possibly TRBD1 (6 bases). Germline CDR1 and CDR2: KGHSH and LQKENI. This CDR3 contains 13 residues. Trimming stripped 3 bases from V and 8 bases from J, with 11 bases between.

J is TRBJ2-1 and V is TRBV28; 13 bases match TRBD2. Per the germline V gene, CDR1 is MDHEN and CDR2 is SYDVKM. The CDR3 is made up of 15 amino acids. V trimming: 5 bases; J trimming: 8 bases; junction bases outside the gene matches: 6. The CDR3, as DNA: TGTGCCAGCAGTCACGGACTAGCGGGAGTTCATGAGCAGTTCTTC. Translation gives CASSHGLAGVHEQFF.

This clone has just one count. For the CDR3, the DNA is TGTGCCAGCATGCCTAGCGGGAGTTACAATGAGCAGTTCTTC. It encodes CASMPSGSYNEQFF. J is TRBJ2-1 and V is TRBV6-5; 10 positions agree with TRBD2. After removal of 7 bases from V and 4 bases from J, the junction contained 4 bases not matched to a gene. The V gene's germline CDR1 is MNHEY and CDR2 SVGAGI. This CDR3 is built from 14 residues.

The chain carries TRBV27 and TRBJ2-3; D remains ambiguous. The germline V gene has CDR1 MNHEY and CDR2 SMNVEV (reference sequence). This CDR3 is built from 16 residues. The V end was cut by 3 bases, the J end by 2 bases, with 15 bases between. The CDR3 sequence: CASSLRFLGATDTQYF. As DNA, the CDR3 is TGTGCCAGCAGTTTGAGGTTTCTAGGAGCCACAGATACGCAGTATTTT.

This clone was observed a few times. This chain uses TRBV29-1 with TRBJ1-2, with unresolved D. The CDR3 totals 11 residues. Germline values: CDR1 SQVTM, CDR2 ANQGSEA. CDR3 bases: TGCAGTTGCCCCGGGTCCTATGGCTACACCTTC. It codes for CSCPGSYGYTF.

V and J are TRBV7-3 and TRBJ2-5, with D unresolved. V shed 4 bases and J shed 5 bases, with 11 bases lying between them. This CDR3 comprises 13 residues. Looked up from germline, CDR1 is SGHTA and CDR2 is FQGTGA. CDR3 bases: TGTGCCAGCAGCTCTACGTCATATGAGACCCAGTACTTC. Amino acid sequence: CASSSTSYETQYF.

This clone appeared a single time. The V and J genes are TRBV19 and TRBJ2-7; D might be TRBD1 (6 bases). This CDR3 is built from 13 residues. Trimming removed 6 bases at V and 4 bases at J, with 13 bases between. CDR1 and CDR2 from the germline V gene are LNHDA and SQIVND (reference sequence). The CDR3 nucleotides read TGTGCCAGTAGCCCGGGACACCTATACGAGCAGTACTTC. Amino acid sequence: CASSPGHLYEQYF. The entire variable domain, with the rest obtained from reference TRBV19 and TRBJ2-7, is as follows: DGGITQSPKYLFRKEGQNVTLSCEQNLNHDAMYWYRQDPGQGLRLIYYSQIVNDFQKGDIAEGYSVSREKKESFPLTVTSAQKNPTAFYLCASSPGHLYEQYFGPGTRLTVT.

This chain joins TRBV9 and TRBJ2-1; possible D gene TRBD2, 5 bases. Germline CDR1 reads SGDLS; CDR2 reads YYNGEE. Trimming took off 4 bases at V and 4 bases at J, with 12 bases between the two ends. The CDR3 totals 14 residues. DNA for the CDR3: TGTGCCAGCAGCCCCGCGGGCCAATACAATGAGCAGTTCTTC. It encodes CASSPAGQYNEQFF.

This rearrangement joins TRBV30 to TRBJ2-7; D call uncertain. Germline loops: CDR1 GTSNPN, CDR2 SVGIG (reference sequence). The CDR3 is made up of 12 amino acids. Trimming shortened V by 2 bases and J by 3 bases, and 8 bases separated the two germline ends. CDR3 amino acids: CAWSNTGYEQYF. In DNA, the CDR3 is TGTGCCTGGAGTAATACGGGCTACGAGCAGTACTTC.

The chain has TRBV5-8 and TRBJ1-1, with D unclear. The V end lost 4 bases, the J end lost 7 bases, and 14 bases lay between the germline ends. CDR1 and CDR2 (germline): SGHTS, YDEGEE. The CDR3 runs to 13 residues. The CDR3, as DNA: TGTGCCAGCAGCCAACTACCCCTGGGTGAAGCTTTCTTT. Translating gives CASSQLPLGEAFF.

This clone has only one observation. The CDR3: CASSYSMMGSGPEAFF. Here the CDR3 DNA reads TGTGCCAGCAGTTACTCGATGATGGGGTCAGGGCCTGAAGCTTTCTTT. The chain uses TRBV6-5 and TRBJ1-1; a possible D gene is TRBD1 (5 bases). The CDR3 consists of 16 residues. Trimming shortened V by 0 bases and J by 6 bases, and 17 bases separated the two germline ends. The V gene's germline CDR1 is MNHEY and CDR2 SVGAGI.

This clone was counted a single time. This rearrangement joins TRBV7-9 to TRBJ2-1, with a possible D match to TRBD2 (6 bases). Germline V gene data show CDR1 as SEHNR and CDR2 as FQNEAQ (reference sequence). V was clipped by 6 bases and J by 9 bases, with 18 bases between them. This CDR3 spans 14 amino acids. In nucleotides, the CDR3 is TGTGCCAGCAGAGAGGAGCTCCGGGGGACTGAGCAGTTCTTC. Encoded protein: CASREELRGTEQFF.

This clone was counted a single time. J is TRBJ1-5 and V is TRBV28; 10 bases align to TRBD1. V was clipped by 4 bases and J by 4 bases; unmatched bases: 1. Germline V lookup: CDR1 MDHEN, CDR2 SYDVKM. The CDR3 consists of 14 residues. CDR3 DNA sequence: TGTGCCAGCAGTTGGGACAGGGGAAATCAGCCCCAGCATTTT. It specifies CASSWDRGNQPQHF.

The V call is TRBV7-9, the J call TRBJ1-3; a weak D match, TRBD1 (6 bases). CDR1 and CDR2 from the germline V gene are SEHNR and FQNEAQ (reference sequence). Trimming stripped 8 bases from V and 3 bases from J, with 11 bases between. The CDR3 has 13 amino acids. For the CDR3, the DNA is TGTGCCAGCGCGAAGGACAGTGGAAACACCATATATTTT. It codes for CASAKDSGNTIYF.

J is TRBJ2-3 and V is TRBV4-1; 9 positions match TRBD2. The germline gives CDR1 MGHRA, CDR2 YSYEKL. The J segment lost 0 bases and the V segment lost 0 bases, leaving 7 bases of the junction unmatched. There are 18 residues in the CDR3. The CDR3 DNA reads TGCGCCAGCAGCCAAGAAGTTGGAACTAGCGGGAGCACAGATACGCAGTATTTT. The encoded protein is CASSQEVGTSGSTDTQYF.